Sequencing of this T cell receptor (beta chain) was carried out in a study of shared clonotypes between healthy human individuals. The V end was cut by 0 bases, the J end by 3 bases, with 4 bases between. This CDR3 region has 13 residues. Per germline, CDR1 KGHSY and CDR2 FQNENV. The assay used deep level. Measured with immunoSEQ multiplex PCR; TCRdb has only the in-frame clones, and not every one. The table includes some 240,000 clones, 50% to 80% detected once. The study drew all its donors from Caucasian adults living in Nashville, Tennessee. This clonotype was sampled from a man aged 25 to 45 in good health. This chain connects TRBV16 to TRBJ2-3; the D is unclear. Sequencing was performed on memory CD4+ T cells sorted from blood. Subset: CD45RA-negative fraction. The CDR3 reads CASSQSRTDTQYF. The CDR3, as DNA: TGTGCCAGCAGCCAATCAAGGACAGATACGCAGTATTTT.